The source of this T cell receptor (beta chain) is a study of cytomegalovirus exposure and HLA in healthy donors (dated by TCRdb to 2017 to 2019). About the full investigation: An earlier analysis of 587 of the donors reported around 280 Gb of sequence data and 95 million to 130 million unique TCR beta sequences obtained from some 170 million T cells. An early release that covered around 590 HLA-typed donors contained approximately 300 gigabases of sequencing data and tens of millions of unique TCR sequences. The genetic ancestry cluster associated with self-reported Caucasian donors included about four fifths of the roughly 390 genotyped donors. The study was designed to test whether signatures of past pathogen exposure could be identified by cataloging public T cell receptors. Using immunosequencing, the study profiled T cell repertoires from 666 subjects and related those repertoires to cytomegalovirus serostatus. In addition to the first cohort of roughly 670 subjects, a separate validation cohort of 120 different subjects was used. To predict cytomegalovirus infection status, the study brought together high-throughput TCR immunosequencing, statistical association of individual TCRs with disease status, and machine learning. In a later analysis, previously published TCR beta repertoires from several hundred donors were re-analyzed and high-resolution HLA genotyping was added so that TCR occurrence patterns could be studied. The later analysis used no new phenotypic data to find candidate immune exposures, relying instead on TCR beta sequences and their occurrence across donors. An earlier analysis of around 580 of the donors used high-throughput TCR beta sequencing to judge whether each TCR beta V gene segment behaved as functional or pseudogenic. Donor age, sex, ethnicity and CMV serostatus were compiled alongside the repertoire data. In a later genetic analysis, genome-wide SNP genotypes for about 65% of the roughly 700 donors were used, and that subset was treated as a discovery cohort. Every repertoire in the discovery cohort had been generated on one and the same sequencing platform. HLA typing included class I and class II loci at four-digit resolution. The number of donors typed differed by locus, with about 620-630 for A, B, C, DRB1 and DQB1, roughly 520 for DQA1, over 600 for DPA1, and some 440 for DPB1. Four to six DR-DQ haplotypes were handled as single units for association and clustering because linkage in the cohort was strong. Among around 400 genotyped donors of the cohort, an average of 235,054 unique TCR beta nucleotide sequences were sequenced per donor, around a sixth of them non-productive. Results the study describes overall, beyond this receptor: Linkage disequilibrium might explain the correlated functional status among segregating V segments, but an unknown experimental factor could not be ruled out. Because some donors lacked HLA typing at each locus, the association tests relied only on the typed subset. An association between a missense DCLRE1C variant and V-gene and J-gene trimming of TCR beta chains was found in a later genetic analysis and replicated in an independent cohort. The only immune exposure information available for the cohort was CMV serostatus. In a later analysis, HLA-associated TCR beta chains showed more clonal expansion and lower generation probabilities than non-associated chains that were equally common. A later analysis reported that several top co-occurrence clusters appeared linked to parvovirus B19, influenza, CMV and Epstein-Barr virus. A further reported finding was that TCR beta sequences accurately predicted the HLA-A and HLA-B alleles for most subjects in the first cohort. A cluster of highly shared sequence variants was judged likely to represent a technical artifact of the sequencing pipeline. The 87-base-pair reads could not distinguish some IMGT-functional V segments, including TRBV6-2 and TRBV6-3, so those segments were excluded. When HLA alleles, especially DR and DQ, strongly co-occurred, TCR associations were difficult to assign to individual alleles. Because counts were too low, about 18 rarely observed V segments, including chromosome 9 orphons, were left out of the earlier analysis of 500 to 650 of the donors. In the study, 150 to 200 TCR beta chains were listed as associated with cytomegalovirus. The classifier was reported to diagnose cytomegalovirus status with high specificity and sensitivity in both the original and validation cohorts. Broadly in line with IMGT annotations, most TCR beta V segments showed up in productive rearrangements about 87% or about 30% of the time in an earlier analysis of about 500 of the donors. In vitro tests confirmed that a few of the cytomegalovirus-associated TCR beta chains recognize cytomegalovirus antigens. According to a later analysis, TCR association rates differed among HLA loci, with DRB1 alleles showing the most associated TCRs and HLA-C alleles showing the fewest. A later analysis found that most CMV-associated TCR beta chains appeared HLA-restricted, with HLA associations seemingly driven largely by CMV exposure. The authors suggested that the approach could potentially be extended to other disease states and immunological phenotypes. Most TCR sequences were seen in very few donors, while some public TCRs were found in many individuals. Roughly uniform sequencing depth across donors was assumed in presence/absence analyses, although this assumption may not hold. At a false discovery rate of 0.05, a later analysis linked about 17,000 TCR beta sequences to specific HLA alleles. In a later genetic analysis, fewer N-insertions in productive TCRs were reported among donors in an Asian-associated ancestry cluster than the approximately 710-donor mean. In this cohort, only TCR beta chains were sequenced, and detectable features were limited by the absence of alpha or paired-chain data.

The library was prepared using the immunoSEQ multiplex PCR assay. A mixture of 60 forward primers for TCR Vbeta segments and 13 reverse primers for TCR Jbeta segments was used in the multiplex PCR. A multiplex PCR assay on genomic DNA amplified the CDR3 region of rearranged TCR beta genes. The amplified TCR beta libraries were sequenced on the Illumina HiSeq System as 87-base-pair reads. Processing in the source paper ran as follows. Across the 700 or so repertoires, a later analysis counted tens of millions of unique TCR beta chains, roughly 11 million of which were shared by at least two donors. Raw reads were error-corrected and collapsed into unique sequences by a nearest-neighbor algorithm in which closely related sequences were merged to remove PCR and sequencing errors. V, D and J gene segments were assigned by aligning CDR3 sequences to IMGT reference sequences. Each retained sequence needed at least a six-nucleotide match to both a V gene segment and a J gene segment. Rearrangements were classified as productive when the CDR3 lacked stop codons and remained in frame with V and J, and all other rearrangements were classified as non-productive. CDR3 was defined according to IMGT convention as the region running from the second conserved V-encoded cysteine to the conserved J-encoded phenylalanine. The earlier analysis of a few hundred of the donors excluded any sequence lacking an unambiguous match to a single V gene segment. In an earlier analysis of 587 of the donors, a V segment was called functional when productive rearrangements were above 56.7%, and segregating when the standard deviation between donors exceeded 5%. A statistical classification framework was built for diagnosing cytomegalovirus status from the catalog of TCR beta chain sequences. A later analysis assigned V and J genes by comparing TCR nucleotide sequences with IMGT/GENE-DB human TR gene sequences. A later analysis assigned CDR3 sequences and most-parsimonious VDJ recombination scenarios with the TCRdist pipeline. A later analysis defined each TCR beta chain by its CDR3 amino acid sequence plus V-gene family, and excluded reads lacking a unique V-gene family. In a later analysis, fewer than 600 highly shared, low-generation-probability nucleotide sequences were removed to address suspected cross-contamination and a sequencing artifact. In a later analysis, a clonal expansion index for each public chain was calculated from normalized within-repertoire ranks of inferred template counts. In a later analysis, generation probabilities were computed using a VDJ recombination model fitted to out-of-frame rearrangements, and the results were checked against IGoR. In a later analysis, TCR-TCR, TCR-HLA and TCR-CMV co-occurrence was scored with hypergeometric tests, and a repertoire-size bias correction was applied to TCR pairs. To estimate false discovery rates, a later analysis permuted the HLA or CMV assignments 20 times. In a later analysis, co-occurring TCRs were grouped using DBSCAN, and TCRdist sequence similarity was added for clustering within HLA-allele-positive subsets. Co-occurrence clustering excluded repertoires with fewer than 30,000 or more than 120,000 public chains, plus five with anomalous nucleotide sharing. Not all clones reach the TCRdb copy of this immuneACCESS table, which keeps in-frame sequences only. Checked studies attribute under half of the gap to unresolved V genes and leave the rest unexplained. Clone size and V and J calls were adopted from that table, with D and trimming inferred from the DNA. The sample table shows approximately 190,000 clones, and over 70% are seen once. Over 1% of the sample belongs to the ten largest clones.

The germline V gene provides CDR1 MNHEY and CDR2 SVGAGI. V drops 2 bases and J drops 1 base, leaving 8 bases in between. The CDR3 covers 15 residues, taking in both the cysteine and the phenylalanine. Only the CDR3 DNA is retained, 45 bases long and in frame from the first base. The cohort consisted of 666 healthy bone marrow donors. At the time of sampling, all cohort members were nominally healthy, though unrecorded immune exposures were likely present. The donor tested CMV seronegative and was one of the 352 seronegative cohort members. A peripheral blood sample was collected from each donor, and TCR beta sequencing was performed on peripheral blood mononuclear cells. Genomic DNA extraction from the blood cell samples was performed with the Qiagen DNeasy Blood Extraction Kit. To note about this clone: Its antigen is still unknown. There are no base qualities to consult, and no much larger clone falls within one base.

Sequencing was done on a sample of PBMCs. The rearrangement joined TRBV6-5 to TRBJ2-2; TRBD1 might be the D gene, on 6 matching bases. The receptor's source is a young man in good health and CMV-seronegative. The CDR3 protein sequence reads: CASSYGTMNTGELFF. The DNA sequence follows: TGTGCCAGCAGTTACGGGACAATGAACACCGGGGAGCTGTTTTTT.